A selection of T cell receptor beta chains follows, all from one sample in a study of technical replicates of blood from several donors. The data were produced by immunoSEQ multiplex PCR, yet TCRdb's version contains in-frame clones alone and is incomplete. The profile shows more than 65,000 clones, over 95% of them singletons. The specimen sequenced was T cells isolated from PBMCs. The origin of the receptors is a human donor in good health. Both conserved end residues are part of each CDR3. D genes are given only for firm matches. Expanded clones get a size class; other rows say once, few or many, or leave the size out.

j_call: TRBJ1-4; clone_size: -; d_call: TRBD1; v_call: TRBV5-1; cdr3_aa: CASSLDGQGDEKLFF; cdr3_nt: TGCGCCAGCAGCTTGGATGGACAGGGGGATGAAAAACTGTTTTTT
j_call: TRBJ2-5; clone_size: -; d_call: -; v_call: TRBV9; cdr3_aa: CASSVEPFKETQYF; cdr3_nt: TGTGCCAGCAGCGTAGAGCCATTCAAAGAGACCCAGTACTTC
j_call: TRBJ2-2; clone_size: -; d_call: -; v_call: TRBV16; cdr3_aa: CASSHQTPGDAVFF; cdr3_nt: TGTGCCAGCAGCCACCAAACACCGGGGGACGCGGTGTTTTTT
j_call: TRBJ1-1; clone_size: -; d_call: TRBD1; v_call: TRBV7-9; cdr3_aa: CASSVQGATEAFF; cdr3_nt: TGTGCCAGCAGCGTTCAGGGGGCCACTGAAGCTTTCTTT
j_call: TRBJ2-1; clone_size: -; d_call: -; v_call: TRBV7-6; cdr3_aa: CASSLARNEQFF; cdr3_nt: TGTGCCAGCAGCTTAGCCCGCAATGAGCAGTTCTTC
j_call: TRBJ2-3; clone_size: -; d_call: TRBD2; v_call: TRBV10-3; cdr3_aa: CAIGLAGVRDTDTQYF; cdr3_nt: TGTGCCATCGGACTAGCGGGAGTTCGTGATACAGATACGCAGTATTTT
j_call: TRBJ1-1; clone_size: -; d_call: -; v_call: TRBV7-8; cdr3_aa: CASSPFLISEAFF; cdr3_nt: TGTGCCAGCAGCCCATTTTTGATCAGTGAAGCTTTCTTT
j_call: TRBJ2-1; clone_size: -; d_call: -; v_call: TRBV5-4; cdr3_aa: CASSLVSASEQFF; cdr3_nt: TGTGCCAGCAGCTTGGTTAGCGCTAGTGAGCAGTTCTTC
j_call: TRBJ2-3; clone_size: -; d_call: -; v_call: TRBV11-2; cdr3_aa: CASSPLDTQYF; cdr3_nt: TGTGCCAGCAGCCCCCTCGATACGCAGTATTTT
j_call: TRBJ2-2; clone_size: -; d_call: TRBD2; v_call: TRBV28; cdr3_aa: CASSFMREGLGELFF; cdr3_nt: TGTGCCAGCAGTTTCATGAGGGAGGGCCTCGGGGAGCTGTTTTTT
j_call: TRBJ2-1; clone_size: once; d_call: -; v_call: TRBV9; cdr3_aa: CASSVGLVTEQFF; cdr3_nt: TGTGCCAGCAGCGTAGGACTAGTAACTGAGCAGTTCTTC
j_call: TRBJ2-7; clone_size: -; d_call: -; v_call: TRBV5-6; cdr3_aa: CASSPDRSLLYEQYF; cdr3_nt: TGTGCCAGCAGCCCAGACAGATCCCTTTTGTACGAGCAGTACTTC
j_call: TRBJ2-1; clone_size: -; d_call: TRBD2; v_call: TRBV7-3; cdr3_aa: CASSSTSGSDNEQFF; cdr3_nt: TGTGCCAGCAGCTCTACTAGCGGGAGCGACAATGAGCAGTTCTTC
j_call: TRBJ2-1; clone_size: once; d_call: TRBD2; v_call: TRBV10-3; cdr3_aa: CAASQREPGEQFF; cdr3_nt: TGTGCCGCCTCCCAGCGGGAGCCGGGGGAGCAGTTCTTC
j_call: TRBJ2-7; clone_size: once; d_call: TRBD1; v_call: TRBV6-5; cdr3_aa: CASSYDRVYEQYF; cdr3_nt: TGTGCCAGCAGTTACGACAGGGTGTACGAGCAGTACTTC
j_call: TRBJ2-7; clone_size: -; d_call: TRBD2; v_call: TRBV12-5; cdr3_aa: CASGPHPSGAYEQYF; cdr3_nt: TGTGCTAGTGGTCCCCACCCTAGCGGGGCTTACGAGCAGTACTTC
j_call: TRBJ2-3; clone_size: -; d_call: -; v_call: TRBV5-4; cdr3_aa: CASSLNQGTDTQYF; cdr3_nt: TGTGCCAGCAGCTTGAATCAGGGCACAGATACGCAGTATTTT
j_call: TRBJ2-5; clone_size: -; d_call: -; v_call: TRBV9; cdr3_aa: CASSAPSGSRETQYF; cdr3_nt: TGTGCCAGCAGCGCCCCCTCCGGCTCCAGGGAGACCCAGTACTTC
j_call: TRBJ1-4; clone_size: -; d_call: TRBD1; v_call: TRBV29-1; cdr3_aa: CSVQGGSTNEKLFF; cdr3_nt: TGCAGCGTCCAGGGGGGTTCAACTAATGAAAAACTGTTTTTT
j_call: TRBJ2-7; clone_size: -; d_call: TRBD1; v_call: TRBV11-1; cdr3_aa: CASTHQGVPYEQYF; cdr3_nt: TGTGCCAGCACCCACCAGGGGGTTCCCTACGAGCAGTACTTC
j_call: TRBJ1-1; clone_size: -; d_call: TRBD1; v_call: TRBV9; cdr3_aa: CASSAGGSETEAFF; cdr3_nt: TGTGCCAGCAGCGCAGGGGGGTCGGAGACTGAAGCTTTCTTT
j_call: TRBJ2-1; clone_size: once; d_call: TRBD1; v_call: TRBV5-1; cdr3_aa: CASRGGTGDTGEQFF; cdr3_nt: TGCGCCAGCCGGGGCGGGACAGGGGACACAGGTGAGCAGTTCTTC
j_call: TRBJ2-5; clone_size: -; d_call: TRBD2; v_call: TRBV27; cdr3_aa: CASSPVGGGKETQYF; cdr3_nt: TGTGCCAGCAGTCCTGTTGGGGGAGGGAAAGAGACCCAGTACTTC
j_call: TRBJ1-1; clone_size: -; d_call: -; v_call: TRBV7-2; cdr3_aa: CASSLRRGERSTEAFF; cdr3_nt: TGTGCCAGCAGCTTAAGGAGGGGAGAGCGGAGCACTGAAGCTTTCTTT
j_call: TRBJ2-7; clone_size: -; d_call: TRBD1; v_call: TRBV2; cdr3_aa: CASTGQGLFSSYEQYF; cdr3_nt: TGTGCCAGCACCGGACAGGGCCTGTTTAGCTCCTACGAGCAGTACTTC
j_call: TRBJ2-1; clone_size: once; d_call: -; v_call: TRBV6-5; cdr3_aa: CASKTTTYNEQFF; cdr3_nt: TGTGCCAGCAAAACGACTACCTACAATGAGCAGTTCTTC
j_call: TRBJ1-1; clone_size: -; d_call: TRBD1; v_call: TRBV19; cdr3_aa: CASRNRGMNTEAFF; cdr3_nt: TGTGCCAGTCGTAACAGGGGAATGAACACTGAAGCTTTCTTT
j_call: TRBJ2-2; clone_size: once; d_call: TRBD2; v_call: TRBV19; cdr3_aa: CASSTRQGSGRSGELFF; cdr3_nt: TGTGCCAGTAGTACCAGACAGGGTAGCGGGAGAAGCGGGGAGCTGTTTTTT
j_call: TRBJ2-1; clone_size: -; d_call: -; v_call: TRBV10-3; cdr3_aa: CAISDSPEQFF; cdr3_nt: TGTGCCATCAGTGATAGTCCTGAGCAGTTCTTC
j_call: TRBJ2-5; clone_size: -; d_call: TRBD2; v_call: TRBV7-6; cdr3_aa: CASSRSGGGLQETQYF; cdr3_nt: TGTGCCAGCAGCCGCTCTGGGGGAGGGTTACAAGAGACCCAGTACTTC
j_call: TRBJ1-5; clone_size: -; d_call: TRBD1; v_call: TRBV28; cdr3_aa: CASSDRGRGDNQPQHF; cdr3_nt: TGTGCCAGCAGTGACAGGGGGCGCGGAGACAATCAGCCCCAGCATTTT
j_call: TRBJ2-2; clone_size: -; d_call: TRBD2; v_call: TRBV4-3; cdr3_aa: CASSQPGTSGRVNTGELFF; cdr3_nt: TGCGCCAGCAGCCAACCCGGGACTAGCGGGAGGGTCAACACCGGGGAGCTGTTTTTT
j_call: TRBJ2-5; clone_size: -; d_call: TRBD2; v_call: TRBV5-1; cdr3_aa: CASSPGTSGKTQYF; cdr3_nt: TGCGCCAGCAGCCCCGGGACTAGCGGGAAGACCCAGTACTTC
j_call: TRBJ1-1; clone_size: -; d_call: -; v_call: TRBV6-5; cdr3_aa: CASSYYTGMNTEAFF; cdr3_nt: TGTGCCAGCAGTTACTATACAGGGATGAACACTGAAGCTTTCTTT
j_call: TRBJ2-3; clone_size: -; d_call: -; v_call: TRBV7-6; cdr3_aa: CASSSLDIAYGADTQYF; cdr3_nt: TGTGCCAGCAGCTCCTTGGACATTGCATATGGGGCAGATACGCAGTATTTT
j_call: TRBJ2-2; clone_size: -; d_call: -; v_call: TRBV5-6; cdr3_aa: CASSLARAGELFF; cdr3_nt: TGTGCCAGCAGCTTGGCCCGAGCCGGGGAGCTGTTTTTT
j_call: TRBJ2-3; clone_size: once; d_call: -; v_call: TRBV19; cdr3_aa: CASSIGGWLSTDTQYF; cdr3_nt: TGTGCCAGTAGTATAGGGGGCTGGTTAAGCACAGATACGCAGTATTTT
j_call: TRBJ2-2; clone_size: -; d_call: -; v_call: TRBV27; cdr3_aa: CASSLMAIAGSSVTGELFF; cdr3_nt: TGTGCCAGCAGTTTAATGGCTATAGCTGGGAGTTCGGTCACCGGGGAGCTGTTTTTT
j_call: TRBJ2-7; clone_size: -; d_call: -; v_call: TRBV7-8; cdr3_aa: CASSSFREISIYEQYF; cdr3_nt: TGTGCCAGCAGCTCCTTCAGGGAAATATCGATCTACGAGCAGTACTTC
j_call: TRBJ2-5; clone_size: -; d_call: -; v_call: TRBV28; cdr3_aa: CASRNVAEIETQYF; cdr3_nt: TGTGCCAGCAGGAATGTTGCAGAAATAGAGACCCAGTACTTC
j_call: TRBJ2-2; clone_size: -; d_call: -; v_call: TRBV30; cdr3_aa: CAWSVGANTGELFF; cdr3_nt: TGTGCCTGGAGTGTAGGGGCGAACACCGGGGAGCTGTTTTTT
j_call: TRBJ2-3; clone_size: -; d_call: TRBD2; v_call: TRBV9; cdr3_aa: CASSGSGSGTDTQYF; cdr3_nt: TGTGCCAGCAGCGGTAGCGGGAGTGGCACAGATACGCAGTATTTT